Each of the 10 T cell receptor beta chains below was sequenced from the same sample in a study of identical twins. TCRdb re-called the 5' RACE reads through MiXCR, storing one row per CDR3 protein. The data contain some 1,700,000 distinct CDR3 sequences, about 32% of them singletons. The sample comprised cord blood. The receptors here all came from a newborn girl in good health.

The rearrangement uses TRBV6-1 and TRBJ2-1; 15 bases agree with TRBD2. The better agreement between TRBJ2-7 and the DNA end casts doubt on the J call. Germline V CDR1 and CDR2: MNHNS, SASEGT. This CDR3 is 18 amino acids long. CDR3 amino acids: CASSPGLAGGRTYNEQYF. The CDR3 coding sequence is TGTGCCAGCAGCCCCGGACTAGCGGGAGGGAGGACCTACAATGAGCAGTACTTC.

The chain combines TRBV6-1 with TRBJ2-3, with TRBD2 as a possible D gene (6 bases). The CDR3 loop spans 17 amino acids. CDR1 and CDR2 from the germline V gene are MNHNS and SASEGT. The germline V and J ends were trimmed by 3 bases and 0 bases, with 16 bases remaining between them. This chain's CDR3 is CASSDRSAGHSTDTQYF. CDR3 in DNA: TGTGCCAGCAGTGACCGTTCCGCGGGGCATAGCACAGATACGCAGTATTTT.

The V gene is TRBV12-3 or TRBV12-4, the J gene TRBJ1-2, with D unclear. This CDR3 comprises 15 residues. V shed 3 bases and J shed 4 bases, with 15 bases lying between them. CDR3 DNA sequence: TGTGCCAGCAGTTTCGGTCCCAGGCTGCCCTATGGCTACACCTTC. It specifies CASSFGPRLPYGYTF.

This chain connects TRBV25-1 to TRBJ2-5; 11 nucleotides line up with TRBD1. The germline V gene has CDR1 MGHDK and CDR2 SYGVNS. The CDR3 length is 16 residues. After removal of 4 bases from V and 1 base from J, the junction contained 5 bases not matched to a gene. This CDR3 is CASSVKDRGLQETQYF. CDR3 bases: TGTGCCAGCAGTGTTAAGGACAGGGGGCTCCAAGAGACCCAGTACTTC.

The chain employs TRBV6-6 and TRBJ2-3; D is perhaps TRBD2 (6 bases). The CDR3 consists of 17 residues. Germline V CDR1 and CDR2: MNHNY, SVGAGI (reference sequence). Trimming left V 6 bases short and J 0 bases short, with 19 bases between. The CDR3: CASSAPLGLPSTDTQYF. CDR3 nucleotides: TGTGCCAGCAGCGCACCCCTGGGACTGCCAAGCACAGATACGCAGTATTTT.

The chain recombines TRBV9 with TRBJ2-3; D is perhaps TRBD2 (5 bases). Deletions cut 6 bases from V and 8 bases from J, with 16 bases between. Per the germline V gene, CDR1 is SGDLS and CDR2 is YYNGEE. The CDR3 length is 13 residues. The CDR3 nucleotides are TGTGCCAGCAATGGGGTGGCCGGAGGTACGCAGTATTTT. Translation gives CASNGVAGGTQYF.

The sample holds a few counts of this clonotype. This sequence joins TRBV11-2 and TRBJ2-7; 8 bases map to TRBD1. Germline V CDR1 and CDR2: SGHAT, FQNNGV. The CDR3 sequence is 14 residues long. Unmatched junction bases numbered 8, after V lost 4 bases and J lost 6 bases. CDR3 protein: CASSSMTGALEQYF. DNA of the CDR3: TGTGCCAGCAGCTCCATGACAGGGGCCCTCGAGCAGTACTTC.

This clonotype was seen only a few times. The genes are TRBV4-2 and TRBJ1-2, with TRBD1 matching 10 bases. Germline loops: CDR1 LGHNA, CDR2 YNFKEQ. The CDR3 extends over 17 amino acids. V gave up 4 bases and J gave up 7 bases; unmatched junction bases: 15. The CDR3 DNA follows: TGTGCCAGCAGCCCAGACTTAACCGGGACAGGGGCACGTGGCTACACCTTC. Its protein is CASSPDLTGTGARGYTF.

The chain couples TRBV6-5 to TRBJ2-1; 9 bases are shared with TRBD1. The DNA matches TRBJ2-7 better at its end, which makes the J call doubtful. Germline V lookup: CDR1 MNHEY, CDR2 SVGAGI. This CDR3 is 15 amino acids long. CDR3 protein: CASSYDRGVYNEQYF. Written as DNA, the CDR3 is TGTGCCAGCAGTTACGACAGGGGGGTCTACAATGAGCAGTACTTC.

Ten or more counts support this clonotype. This rearrangement joins TRBV28 to TRBJ2-5, with 14 bases lining up with TRBD2. The CDR3 extends over 14 amino acids. CDR1 and CDR2 from the germline V gene are MDHEN and SYDVKM. J gave up 13 bases and V 3 bases, and 7 bases lay outside the gene matches. In nucleotides, the CDR3 is TGTGCCAGCAGTTTTGCCGGGACTAGCGGGAGTCTGTACTTC. Translated, it gives CASSFAGTSGSLYF.